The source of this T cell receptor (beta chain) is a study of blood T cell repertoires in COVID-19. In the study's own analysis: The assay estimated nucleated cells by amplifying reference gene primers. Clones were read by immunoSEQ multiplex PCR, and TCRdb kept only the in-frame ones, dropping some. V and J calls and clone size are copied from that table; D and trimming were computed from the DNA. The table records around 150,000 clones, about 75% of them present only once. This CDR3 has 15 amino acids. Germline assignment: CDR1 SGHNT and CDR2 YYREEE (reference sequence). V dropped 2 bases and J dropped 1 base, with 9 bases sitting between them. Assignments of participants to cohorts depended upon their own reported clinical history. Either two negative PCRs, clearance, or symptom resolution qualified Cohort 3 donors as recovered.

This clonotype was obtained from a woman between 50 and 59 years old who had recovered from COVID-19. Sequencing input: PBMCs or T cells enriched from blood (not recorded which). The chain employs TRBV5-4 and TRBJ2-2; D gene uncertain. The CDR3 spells CASSFKTMNTGELFF. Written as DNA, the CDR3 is TGTGCCAGCAGCTTTAAAACTATGAACACCGGGGAGCTGTTTTTT. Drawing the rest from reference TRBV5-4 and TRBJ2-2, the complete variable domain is ETGVTQSPTHLIKTRGQQVTLRCSSQSGHNTVSWYQQALGQGPQFIFQYYREEENGRGNFPPRFSGLQFPNYSSELNVNALELDDSALYLCASSFKTMNTGELFFGEGSRLTVL.